Presented here are 27 T cell receptor beta chains from one specimen sequenced in a study of blood T cell repertoires in COVID-19. Data came from immunoSEQ multiplex PCR; TCRdb stores just in-frame clones and leaves some out. This repertoire shows approximately 180,000 clones, roughly three quarters found once; its top ten account for less than 20%. Sequencing input: PBMCs or T cells enriched from blood (not recorded which). These receptors were obtained from a woman aged 50 to 60 with acute COVID-19.

The chain links TRBV14 to TRBJ1-1; D is unresolved. This CDR3 contains 16 residues. Germline V CDR1 and CDR2: SGHDN, FVKESK. V lost 0 bases and J 0 bases, leaving 11 bases between the germline ends. CDR3 loop: CASSQDNQILNTEAFF. The CDR3, as DNA: TGTGCCAGCAGCCAAGATAATCAGATCCTGAACACTGAAGCTTTCTTT.

This chain uses TRBV2 with TRBJ1-5; D is unresolved. V was pared by 8 bases and J by 1 base, with 9 bases between. The germline V gene has CDR1 SNHLY and CDR2 FYNNEI. The CDR3 spans 13 residues. CDR3 in amino acids: CASGAESNQPQHF. The CDR3 nucleotides are TGTGCCAGCGGAGCGGAAAGCAATCAGCCCCAGCATTTT.

The gene calls are TRBV21-1 and TRBJ2-1; no check of the table's D call, TRBD1, against the DNA was made. TRBV21-1 is marked as a pseudogene. The CDR3 contains 15 residues. DNA for the CDR3: TGTGCCAATCCACGGGGACAGGGGCAAGGCAATGAGCAGTTCTTC. Residues: CANPRGQGQGNEQFF.

J is TRBJ2-1 and V is TRBV19; D gene ambiguous. The CDR3 totals 13 residues. Germline CDR1 and CDR2: LNHDA and SQIVND (reference sequence). V lost 1 base and J 4 bases, leaving 5 bases between the germline ends. The CDR3 reads CASSIALYNEQFF. The CDR3 coding sequence is TGTGCCAGTAGTATAGCCCTTTACAATGAGCAGTTCTTC.

The count of this clone is one. The chain links TRBV6-5 to TRBJ2-1; 9 nucleotides line up with TRBD1. The V gene's germline CDR1 is MNHEY and CDR2 SVGAGI. Trimming cost V 6 bases and J 6 bases; bases outside gene matches: 3. The CDR3 totals 13 residues. The CDR3: CASSPGQGNEQFF. The CDR3 bases are TGTGCCAGCAGCCCGGGACAGGGCAATGAGCAGTTCTTC.

CDR3 nucleotides: TGTGCCAGCAGTATCCTCACTAGCCTCCTTAGCACAGATACGCAGTATTTT. Protein: CASSILTSLLSTDTQYF. J is TRBJ2-3 and V is TRBV28, with D possibly TRBD2 on 6 matching bases. The V gene lost 5 bases and the J gene lost 0 bases, with 18 bases spanning the gap. The CDR3 contains 17 residues. Germline loops: CDR1 MDHEN, CDR2 SYDVKM.

This chain links TRBV4-1 with TRBJ2-3; maybe TRBD2 (5 bases). V shed 3 bases and J shed 6 bases, with 22 bases lying between them. The CDR3 loop spans 17 amino acids. The germline V gene has CDR1 MGHRA and CDR2 YSYEKL. The CDR3 coding sequence is TGCGCCAGCAGCCACCTACTCGGGCCTCGAAGGAGGGATACGCAGTATTTT. Encoded protein: CASSHLLGPRRRDTQYF.

This chain joins TRBV24-1 and TRBJ2-1, with a possible D match to TRBD2 (5 bases). Between the trimmed V and J ends, which lost 5 bases and 7 bases, there was a span of 11 bases. In germline, CDR1 is KGHDR, CDR2 SFDVKD. The CDR3 runs to 13 residues. The CDR3, as DNA: TGTGCCACCAGTGGCATTGGCGGGAATGAGCAGTTCTTC. Translated: CATSGIGGNEQFF.

This clone occurred once. The chain carries TRBV7-2 and TRBJ2-3, with 8 positions matching TRBD2. J gave up 1 base and V 7 bases, and 4 bases lay outside the gene matches. There are 14 residues in the CDR3. Germline values: CDR1 SGHTA, CDR2 FQGNSA. The CDR3 bases are TGTGCCAGCACCCGGGGGGGCGGCACAGATACGCAGTATTTT. Amino acids: CASTRGGGTDTQYF.

CDR3 in DNA: TGTGCCAGCAGATACACTAGCGGGGGGGCGGGAAATGAGCAGTTCTTC. Translation: CASRYTSGGAGNEQFF. This chain uses TRBV6-2 or TRBV6-3 with TRBJ2-1; 13 bases agree with TRBD2. CDR1 and CDR2 from the germline V gene are MNHEY and SVGEGT. V dropped 6 bases and J dropped 7; count of bases not matched to a gene: 9. The CDR3 runs 16 residues.

This clone was found a few times. This sequence joins TRBV9 and TRBJ2-1; 14 bases are shared with TRBD2. With V trimmed by 2 bases and J by 4 bases, 5 bases remained unmatched. CDR1 and CDR2 from the germline V gene are SGDLS and YYNGEE. The CDR3 runs to 17 residues. Here the CDR3 reads CASSVWTSGGSYNEQFF. As DNA, the CDR3 is TGTGCCAGCAGCGTCTGGACTAGCGGGGGGTCTTACAATGAGCAGTTCTTC.

This clone was seen a handful of times. The chain combines TRBV19 with TRBJ1-1, with 9 bases matching TRBD1. There are 16 residues in the CDR3. V gave up 4 bases and J gave up 4 bases; unmatched junction bases: 10. Germline V gives CDR1 LNHDA, CDR2 SQIVND (reference sequence). The CDR3: CASSNPGTGWGTEAFF. In DNA, the CDR3 is TGTGCCAGTAGTAACCCCGGGACAGGGTGGGGCACTGAAGCTTTCTTT.

V is TRBV19 and J is TRBJ2-1, with 9 bases that match TRBD2. The CDR3 runs 14 residues. Germline V gives CDR1 LNHDA, CDR2 SQIVND (reference sequence). Unmatched junction bases numbered 4, after V lost 4 bases and J lost 6 bases. As DNA, the CDR3 is TGTGCCAGTAGTACCAGCGGGGGGACCAATGAGCAGTTCTTC. It translates to CASSTSGGTNEQFF.

This sequence joins TRBV7-2 and TRBJ1-5; TRBD1 agrees at 10 bases. Germline lookup yields CDR1 SGHTA and CDR2 FQGNSA. The J segment lost 2 bases and the V segment lost 1 base, leaving 2 bases of the junction unmatched. The CDR3 has 16 residues. The CDR3 is CASSLDGTGGNQPQHF. The CDR3 region has the DNA TGTGCCAGCAGCTTAGATGGGACAGGGGGCAATCAGCCCCAGCATTTT.

This clone has just a few counts. The V call is TRBV7-8, the J call TRBJ1-1; 9 nucleotides align to TRBD1. Germline assignment: CDR1 SGHVS and CDR2 FQNEAQ. The CDR3 has 15 amino acids. V lost 1 base to trimming and J lost 5 bases; unmatched junction nucleotides: 5. The DNA of the CDR3 is TGTGCCAGCAGCTTAGGGGACAGGGCGGGGACTGAAGCTTTCTTT. It codes for CASSLGDRAGTEAFF.

On this clone: Other DNA sequences from this sample encode an identical CDR3 as well. V and J are TRBV18 and TRBJ1-1, with D maybe TRBD1 (6 bases). The CDR3 has 15 amino acids. V gave up 5 bases and J gave up 5 bases, with 18 bases separating them. Germline V gene lookup returns CDR1 KGHSH and CDR2 LQKENI. The DNA of the CDR3 is TGTGCCAGCTCATCAGAGGGGGGGGCCAGGACTGAAGCTTTCTTT. Translating it yields CASSSEGGARTEAFF.

V gene TRBV28 combines with J gene TRBJ1-1, with D perhaps TRBD1 (6 bases). Germline V gene sequence: CDR1 MDHEN, CDR2 SYDVKM. V was pared by 4 bases and J by 10 bases, with 19 bases between. The CDR3 sequence is 14 residues long. This CDR3 is CASSSPDRTLGAFF. The CDR3 region has the DNA TGTGCCAGCAGTTCCCCTGACAGGACCCTTGGAGCTTTCTTT.

V gene TRBV28 combines with J gene TRBJ1-1, with a possible D match to TRBD1 (5 bases). V lost 2 bases, J lost 3 bases, and 13 bases lay in between. The CDR3 runs 15 residues. In germline, CDR1 is MDHEN, CDR2 SYDVKM. As DNA, the CDR3 is TGTGCCAGCAGTTTACTTGGGAGGGGTTACACTGAAGCTTTCTTT. This codes for CASSLLGRGYTEAFF.

The J gene is TRBJ1-2, the V gene TRBV4-1; the D gene is possibly TRBD1 (6 bases). The V gene lost 0 bases and the J gene lost 8 bases, with 19 bases spanning the gap. This CDR3 is 16 amino acids long. The germline V gene has CDR1 MGHRA and CDR2 YSYEKL. The CDR3 sequence is CASSQDANRDQYGYTF. CDR3 nucleotide sequence: TGCGCCAGCAGCCAAGACGCTAACAGGGATCAGTACGGCTACACCTTC.

This clone was observed a single time. This chain joins TRBV27 and TRBJ1-4; no clear D gene. The ends were cut back, 3 bases at V and 4 bases at J, with 9 bases in the middle. Germline CDR1 and CDR2: MNHEY and SMNVEV (reference sequence). The CDR3 runs 14 residues. The CDR3 nucleotides are TGTGCCAGCAGTTTTGGCCGGGGTAATGAAAAACTGTTTTTT. Translating it yields CASSFGRGNEKLFF.

The chain carries TRBV3-1 (or the pseudogene TRBV3-2) and TRBJ2-7; TRBD2 matches at 9 bases. J lost 4 bases, V lost 5 bases, and 12 bases had no gene match. Germline values: CDR1 LGHDT, CDR2 YNNKEL (reference sequence). The CDR3 has 16 residues. The CDR3 DNA follows: TGTGCCAGCAGCTGTGGCGGGGGGGACCTCCGTTACGAGCAGTACGTC. This encodes CASSCGGGDLRYEQYV.

The V call is TRBV19, the J call TRBJ2-2; D is possibly TRBD1 (6 bases). Trimming took 7 bases from V and 1 from J, leaving 7 bases between them. The CDR3 consists of 13 residues. CDR1 is LNHDA, CDR2 SQIVND, per germline (reference sequence). CDR3 coding DNA: TGTGCCAGTAAGGACAGGAACACCGGGGAGCTGTTTTTT. Translated: CASKDRNTGELFF.

V and J are TRBV11-2 and TRBJ2-6; no firm D call. Deletions cut 0 bases from V and 5 bases from J, with 11 bases between. The CDR3 runs to 16 residues. The V gene's germline CDR1 is SGHAT and CDR2 FQNNGV. CDR3 sequence reads: CASSLDSLSRANVLTF. Here the CDR3 DNA reads TGTGCCAGCAGCTTAGATTCCCTTTCTAGGGCCAACGTCCTGACTTTC.

The chain has TRBV28 and TRBJ1-4, with 7 nucleotides matching TRBD1. The V gene end was trimmed by 5 bases and the J gene end by 8 bases; junction bases not matched to a gene: 14. The V gene's germline CDR1 is MDHEN and CDR2 SYDVKM. This CDR3 comprises 16 residues. The CDR3 region is CASSLITGDSNEKLFF. CDR3 nucleotides: TGTGCCAGCAGTCTCATTACAGGGGATAGCAACGAAAAACTGTTTTTT.

Here the CDR3 reads CASQGQGSPTLYGYTF. DNA for the CDR3: TGTGCCAGCCAGGGACAGGGGTCGCCCACACTCTATGGCTACACCTTC. The rearrangement joins TRBV18 to TRBJ1-2; 10 bases are shared with TRBD1. The ends lost 8 bases at V and 4 bases at J; junction bases unmatched: 13. The CDR3 runs to 16 residues. CDR1 and CDR2 (germline): KGHSH, LQKENI.

This clone was observed a handful of times. The CDR3 region has the DNA TGTGCCAGCAGCCCACAGGGGCAGAAACTGTTTTTT. The encoded protein is CASSPQGQKLFF. V gene TRBV5-5 combines with J gene TRBJ1-4; TRBD1 aligns across 7 bases. CDR1 and CDR2 from the germline V gene are SGHKS and YYEKEE (reference sequence). The J segment lost 11 bases and the V segment lost 4 bases, leaving 5 bases of the junction unmatched. The CDR3 is 12 residues long.

The chain recombines TRBV5-4 with TRBJ1-6; no firm D call. V dropped 0 bases and J dropped 0 bases, with 10 bases sitting between them. Germline V lookup: CDR1 SGHNT, CDR2 YYREEE (reference sequence). This CDR3 is built from 17 residues. The CDR3 nucleotides read TGTGCCAGCAGCTTGGGGGGAGGAAGCTCCTATAATTCACCCCTCCACTTT. Translation gives CASSLGGGSSYNSPLHF. The full variable domain, its missing parts supplied by reference TRBV5-4 and TRBJ1-6, is ETGVTQSPTHLIKTRGQQVTLRCSSQSGHNTVSWYQQALGQGPQFIFQYYREEENGRGNFPPRFSGLQFPNYSSELNVNALELDDSALYLCASSLGGGSSYNSPLHFGNGTRLTVT.